This record concerns one TCR beta chain sequence. The CDR3 runs 18 residues. Germline loops: CDR1 SGHTA, CDR2 FQGNSA. Trimming pared 1 base from V and 7 bases from J, leaving 23 bases between. This sample was included in a study of cytomegalovirus exposure and HLA in healthy donors. PCR involved 60 Vbeta and 13 Jbeta primers. Some clones are missing from TCRdb's copy, which holds only in-frame ones; the method was immunoSEQ multiplex PCR. The sample has under 150,000 clones; around 81% are singletons. This chain joins TRBV7-2 and TRBJ1-5, with no clear D. This receptor was taken from a man aged 40-50 years in good health and CMV-seropositive. The specimen sequenced was PBMCs. The CDR3 DNA follows: TGTGCCAGCAGCTTAGGGGTCGGAGGACCTCAAGATCGGCAGCCCCAGCATTTT. Protein sequence: CASSLGVGGPQDRQPQHF. The full variable domain, rest sourced from reference TRBV7-2 and TRBJ1-5, is GAGVSQSPSNKVTEKGKDVELRCDPISGHTALYWYRQSLGQGLEFLIYFQGNSAPDKSGLPSDRFSAERTGGSVSTLTIQRTQQEDSAVYLCASSLGVGGPQDRQPQHFGDGTRLSIL.